The TCR beta chain under discussion was sequenced for a study of T cell responses to AZD1222 COVID-19 vaccine. Study-level background: Pooled in the analysis were second doses at about 4 or about 12 weeks.

The study, taken as a whole, reports: Clonal diversity may have been underestimated, and the donors were mostly white British, with more females than males. Spike was spanned by vaccine-associated CD4 TCRs, with dominance at 160-218 and 743-854.

Turning to this clone: No antigen is known for it.

V lost 2 bases and J lost 9, with 11 bases in between. This CDR3 region has 14 residues. The germline V gene encodes CDR1 MDHEN and CDR2 SYDVKM. Some clones are missing from TCRdb's copy, which holds only in-frame ones; the method was immunoSEQ multiplex PCR. In the table there are 95,000 to 130,000 clones, approximately 86% of which are singletons. The sample here was peripheral blood, taken on day 0 of AZD1222 vaccination. The chain carries TRBV28 and TRBJ1-6; D call uncertain. The TCR sequence derives from an adult in good health. This chain's CDR3 is CASSLPGFASPLHF. CDR3 DNA sequence: TGTGCCAGCAGTTTACCGGGATTTGCTTCACCCCTCCACTTT.